This TCR beta chain was identified during a study of OX40 agonist ivuxolimab in advanced cancers. The wider study: With ivuxolimab, an agonistic anti-OX40 (CD134) antibody, patients were treated. Hepatocellular carcinoma, melanoma, renal cell or head and neck cancer affected the dose-escalation patients.

Trimming stripped 4 bases from V and 6 bases from J, with 12 bases between. Germline V gene lookup returns CDR1 LNHDA and CDR2 SQIVND (reference sequence). The CDR3 extends over 13 amino acids. Only in-frame clones appear in the TCRdb table, and some are missing; sequencing was by immunoSEQ multiplex PCR. The sample includes approximately 60,000 clones, approximately 91% of them seen just once. The receptor was derived from an adult with an advanced solid tumor such as melanoma, head and neck, liver or kidney cancer. The V call is TRBV19, the J call TRBJ2-5; the D call may be TRBD1 or TRBD2 (5 bases each). The sequencing used CD4+ or CD8+ T cells sorted from blood, collected in a trial of the OX40 agonist ivuxolimab. The CDR3 bases are TGTGCCAGTAGTAGCCAGGGAGCAAAGACCCAGTACTTC. Its translation is CASSSQGAKTQYF.